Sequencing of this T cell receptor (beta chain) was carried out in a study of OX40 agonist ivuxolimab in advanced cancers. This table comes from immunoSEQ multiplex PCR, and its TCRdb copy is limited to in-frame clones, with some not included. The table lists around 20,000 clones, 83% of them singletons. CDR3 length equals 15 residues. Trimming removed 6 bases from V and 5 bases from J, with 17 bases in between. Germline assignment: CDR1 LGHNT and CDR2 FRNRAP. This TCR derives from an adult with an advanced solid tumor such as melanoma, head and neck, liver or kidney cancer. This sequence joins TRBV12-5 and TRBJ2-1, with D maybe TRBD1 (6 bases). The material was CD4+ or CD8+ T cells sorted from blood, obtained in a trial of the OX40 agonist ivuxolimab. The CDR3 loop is CASGSPDRMHNEQFF. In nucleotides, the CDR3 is TGTGCTAGTGGCTCCCCCGACAGGATGCACAATGAGCAGTTCTTC.